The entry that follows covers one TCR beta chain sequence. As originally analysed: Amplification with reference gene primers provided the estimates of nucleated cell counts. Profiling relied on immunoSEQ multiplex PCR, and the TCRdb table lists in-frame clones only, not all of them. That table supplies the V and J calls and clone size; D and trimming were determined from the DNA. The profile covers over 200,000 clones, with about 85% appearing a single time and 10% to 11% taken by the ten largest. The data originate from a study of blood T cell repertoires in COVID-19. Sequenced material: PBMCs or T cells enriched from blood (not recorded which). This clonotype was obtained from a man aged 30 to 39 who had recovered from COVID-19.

The CDR3 DNA follows: TGTGCCAGCAGCCCCATGGCCGAGCAGTACTTC. The encoded protein is CASSPMAEQYF. This chain uses TRBV2 with TRBJ2-7; no clear D gene. The V and J ends lost 6 bases and 6 bases respectively, with 9 bases between them. Germline V CDR1 and CDR2: SNHLY, FYNNEI. The CDR3 runs 11 residues.